This TCR beta chain was identified during a study of blood T cell repertoires in COVID-19. Whole-study context: Acute-phase and convalescent COVID-19 samples originated in the United States, Italy and Spain. PBMCs, B-cell-depleted T cells, or T cells were the source of the cDNA or gDNA that made up the material.

The authors' processing: Amplification of reference gene primers was used by the study to estimate nucleated cell counts. Data came from immunoSEQ multiplex PCR; TCRdb stores just in-frame clones and leaves some out. That table is the source of V, J and clone size, and D and trimming were worked out from the DNA. Seen here are approximately 72,000 clones, 85% observed once, and the top ten hold approximately 25%. The CDR3 is 13 amino acids. The V gene's germline CDR1 is SGHAT and CDR2 FQNNGV. V was pared by 5 bases and J by 5 bases, with 10 bases between. V usage is TRBV11-2 and J usage is TRBJ2-4; D might be TRBD2 (5 bases). The material sequenced was peripheral blood. The TCR originated in a man in his fifties or sixties with acute or convalescent COVID-19. CDR3 amino acids: CASSPGVENIQYF. The DNA of the CDR3 is TGTGCCAGCAGCCCCGGGGTTGAAAACATTCAGTACTTC.